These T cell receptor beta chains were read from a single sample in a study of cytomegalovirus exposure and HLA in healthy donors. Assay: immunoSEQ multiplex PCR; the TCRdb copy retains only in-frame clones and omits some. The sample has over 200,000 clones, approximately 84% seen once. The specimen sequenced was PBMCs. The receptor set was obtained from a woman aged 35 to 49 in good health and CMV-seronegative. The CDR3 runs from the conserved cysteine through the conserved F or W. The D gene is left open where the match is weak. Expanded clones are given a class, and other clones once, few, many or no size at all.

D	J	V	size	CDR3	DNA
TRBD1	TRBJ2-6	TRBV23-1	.	CASSQSRRQGALGANVLTF	TGCGCCAGCAGTCAATCGAGAAGACAGGGGGCGCTTGGGGCCAACGTCCTGACTTTC
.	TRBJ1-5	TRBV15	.	CATSRDPGQPQHF	TGTGCCACCAGCAGAGATCCAGGCCAGCCCCAGCATTTT
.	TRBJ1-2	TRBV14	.	CASSLTGSPYGYTF	TGTGCCAGCAGCCTTACAGGGAGTCCCTATGGCTACACCTTC
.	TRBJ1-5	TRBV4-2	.	CASSPDWGGEAQHF	TGTGCCAGCAGCCCCGATTGGGGAGGGGAGGCCCAGCATTTT
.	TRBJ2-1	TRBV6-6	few	CASSSDEQFF	TGTGCCAGCTCCTCCGATGAGCAGTTCTTC
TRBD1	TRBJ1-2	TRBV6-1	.	CASSELQGYYGYPF	TGTGCCAGCAGTGAACTACAGGGGTACTATGGCTACCCCTTC
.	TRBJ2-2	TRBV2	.	CASTGVRGGELFF	TGTGCCAGCACAGGGGTTCGGGGCGGGGAGCTGTTTTTT
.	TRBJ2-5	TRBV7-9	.	CASSSGLPEETQYF	TGTGCCAGCAGCTCGGGACTTCCTGAGGAGACCCAGTACTTC
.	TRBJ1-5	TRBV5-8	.	CASSFPVSNQPQHF	TGTGCCAGCAGCTTTCCGGTGAGCAATCAGCCCCAGCATTTT
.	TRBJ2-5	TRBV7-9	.	CASRRSTGETQYF	TGTGCCAGCAGACGGAGCACAGGGGAGACCCAGTACTTC
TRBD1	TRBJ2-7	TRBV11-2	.	CASSQGQGGKNEQYF	TGTGCCAGCAGCCAGGGACAGGGGGGGAAGAACGAGCAGTACTTC
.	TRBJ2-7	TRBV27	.	CASSLAGSYEQYF	TGTGCCAGCAGTTTAGCGGGTTCCTACGAGCAGTACTTC
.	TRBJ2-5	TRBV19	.	CASISGRGETQYF	TGTGCCAGTATTAGTGGCCGCGGGGAGACCCAGTACTTC
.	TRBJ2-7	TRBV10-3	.	CASSPAAGYEQYF	TGTGCCAGCTCCCCGGCTGCGGGCTACGAGCAGTACTTC
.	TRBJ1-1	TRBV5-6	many	CASSASTGLAFF	TGTGCCAGCAGCGCGTCTACAGGGTTAGCTTTCTTT
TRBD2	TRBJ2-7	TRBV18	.	CASSPYSGGTEQYF	TGTGCCAGCTCACCTTATAGCGGGGGGACCGAGCAGTACTTC